The 20 T cell receptor beta chains reported below all come from one sample, sequenced in a study of CD8+CD57+ T cells in acquired aplastic anemia. The sequenced patients had an expansion of CD8+CD57+ cells seen by flow cytometry. The template for TCR beta VDJ and CDR3 sequence profiling was genomic DNA. TCRdb itself ran the reads through MiXCR, one entry per CDR3 protein. The table includes a few hundred thousand distinct CDR3 sequences, about half detected once. Sequences were obtained from sorted CD4+, CD8+, or CD8+CD57+ T cells (not recorded which) from PBMCs. The receptor source for this set is a human donor with aplastic anemia.

The sample holds many counts of this clonotype. Here the CDR3 DNA reads TGCAGTGCGACCGGACAGGGGGCAGGCGGCAATCAGCCCCAGCATTTT. It codes for CSATGQGAGGNQPQHF. The chain uses TRBV20-1 and TRBJ1-5; TRBD1 matches at 11 bases. The CDR3 extends over 16 amino acids. The germline V gene encodes CDR1 DFQATT and CDR2 SNEGSKA (reference sequence). V was pared by 6 bases and J by 2 bases, with 9 bases of the junction left unmatched.

The chain carries TRBV20-1 and TRBJ2-5, with D unclear. The V end lost 2 bases, the J end lost 1 base, and 11 bases lay between the germline ends. CDR3 length: 14 residues. Germline lookup yields CDR1 DFQATT and CDR2 SNEGSKA (reference sequence). The CDR3 sequence: CSARRVTGQETQYF. The CDR3 nucleotides are TGCAGTGCTAGAAGAGTAACGGGCCAAGAGACCCAGTACTTC.

This clonotype was seen many times. V gene TRBV19 combines with J gene TRBJ1-5; 7 bases agree with TRBD1. V was clipped by 3 bases and J by 5 bases; unmatched bases: 7. The CDR3 totals 15 residues. Per germline, CDR1 LNHDA and CDR2 SQIVND (reference sequence). The CDR3 spells CASSIRGTADQPQHF. The CDR3 DNA follows: TGTGCCAGTAGTATCCGCGGGACAGCCGATCAGCCCCAGCATTTT.

The chain carries TRBV12-3 or TRBV12-4 and TRBJ2-4, with TRBD1 identical over 7 bases. The trim removed 5 bases at V and 9 bases at J, leaving 10 bases unmatched. The CDR3 extends over 14 amino acids. The CDR3 DNA follows: TGTGCCAGCAGTATGGACAGGTTAGACGGCATTCAGTACTTC. Translating it yields CASSMDRLDGIQYF.

CDR3 residues: CASSGQGPGEKLFF. The CDR3 nucleotides are TGTGCCAGCAGCGGACAGGGACCGGGTGAAAAACTGTTTTTT. The chain employs TRBV9 and TRBJ1-4; 7 bases match TRBD1. The CDR3 is made up of 14 amino acids. The V gene end was trimmed by 3 bases and the J gene end by 7 bases; junction bases not matched to a gene: 6. Germline-derived CDR1 and CDR2 are SGDLS and YYNGEE.

This clonotype came up a few times. One base away lies a much larger clone, so this may be a sequencing read error. The J gene is TRBJ2-1, the V gene TRBV2; D gene unclear. The CDR3 runs to 14 residues. V shed 7 bases and J shed 2 bases, with 12 bases lying between them. CDR1 SNHLY and CDR2 FYNNEI come from the germline V gene. DNA for the CDR3: TGTGCCAGCAATGGACGGACCACCTACAATGAGCAGTTCTTC. Protein: CASNGRTTYNEQFF.

To note about this clonotype: One end of the junction fails to match germline, which may point to a read error. The genes are TRBV20-1 and TRBJ1-4, with D unclear. From germline, CDR1 is DFQATT and CDR2 SNEGSKA (reference sequence). The CDR3 sequence is 17 residues long. The CDR3 loop is CSARDSVTFATTEKLFF. The CDR3 DNA reads TGCAGTGCTAGAGACAGTGTTACCTTTGCAACTACTGAAAAGCTGTTTTTT.

This clonotype was recorded at least ten times. This rearrangement joins TRBV4-1 to TRBJ2-1; the D call may be TRBD1 or TRBD2 (6 bases each). V was cut by 0 bases and J by 5 bases, with 14 bases left in between. This CDR3 has 16 amino acids. Germline loops: CDR1 MGHRA, CDR2 YSYEKL. Written as DNA, the CDR3 is TGCGCCAGCAGCCAAGATAGGGGGGAATCCCACAATGAGCAGTTCTTC. Amino acids: CASSQDRGESHNEQFF.

The chain has TRBV10-3 and TRBJ1-5, with D unclear. The length of the CDR3 is 16 residues. V gave up 4 bases and J gave up 1 base, with 14 bases separating them. CDR1 ENHRY and CDR2 SYGVKD come from the germline V gene. The CDR3, as DNA: TGTGCCATCAGTGCGAACCGGGATCTCAGCAATCAGCCCCAGCATTTT. Residues: CAISANRDLSNQPQHF.

Regarding this clonotype: The germline gene is not matched at one end of the junction; a read error may be the cause. The chain is built from TRBV10-3 and TRBJ1-6; D possibly corresponds to TRBD1 (6 bases). Germline V CDR1 and CDR2: ENHRY, SYGVKD. There are 16 residues in the CDR3. The CDR3 sequence is CAISEQGRSYNPPLHF. The CDR3, as DNA: TGTGCCATCAGTGAACAGGGAAGGTCCTATAATCCACCCCTCCACTTT.

V gene TRBV20-1 combines with J gene TRBJ2-5, with a weak D call TRBD1 (5 bases). CDR3 length equals 13 residues. V was cut by 1 base and J by 2 bases, with 8 bases left in between. Germline values: CDR1 DFQATT, CDR2 SNEGSKA (reference sequence). CDR3 nucleotides: TGCAGTGCTAGAGTTGACAGACAAGAGACCCAGTACTTC. It codes for CSARVDRQETQYF.

The chain recombines TRBV24-1 with TRBJ2-1; 11 nucleotides align to TRBD2. The length of the CDR3 is 18 residues. Trimming at V came to 4 bases and at J to 3 bases, leaving 10 bases not matched to a gene. Per the germline V gene, CDR1 is KGHDR and CDR2 is SFDVKD. The CDR3 bases are TGTGCCACCAGTGACCCGACCGTAGCGGGAGGGAACTACAATGAGCAGTTCTTC. It encodes CATSDPTVAGGNYNEQFF.

The chain has TRBV7-9 and TRBJ1-6, with D hard to call. The CDR3 extends over 12 amino acids. The germline CDR1 and CDR2 sequences are SEHNR and FQNEAQ (reference sequence). V lost 6 bases and J lost 5, with 5 bases in between. For the CDR3, the DNA is TGTGCCAGCAGGACGGATAATTCACCCCTCCACTTT. This gives the protein CASRTDNSPLHF.

In this sample, this clonotype turned up many times. The chain links TRBV14 to TRBJ2-5; the D call may be TRBD1 or TRBD2 (5 bases each). Trimming took 4 bases from V and 7 from J, leaving 16 bases between them. Germline V lookup: CDR1 SGHDN, CDR2 FVKESK. CDR3 length equals 14 residues. CDR3 DNA: TGTGCCAGCAGCCCGGGACCGGGCTATCGGACCCAGTACTTC. Translating it yields CASSPGPGYRTQYF.

The chain links TRBV6-5 to TRBJ1-6; TRBD1 aligns across 11 bases. The germline CDR1 and CDR2 sequences are MNHEY and SVGAGI. The CDR3 covers 13 residues. Trimming at V came to 6 bases and at J to 10 bases, leaving 2 bases not matched to a gene. The CDR3 sequence: CASSGTGGSPLHF. CDR3 bases: TGTGCCAGCAGCGGGACAGGGGGGTCACCCCTCCACTTT.

This clonotype appeared many times. V gene TRBV5-5 combines with J gene TRBJ1-2; D call uncertain. Germline-derived CDR1 and CDR2 are SGHKS and YYEKEE (reference sequence). The V and J ends lost 4 bases and 3 bases respectively, with 7 bases between them. This CDR3 spans 12 amino acids. Here the CDR3 reads CASSQSDYGYTF. The CDR3 DNA reads as TGTGCCAGCAGCCAGTCGGACTATGGCTACACCTTC.

V and J are TRBV2 and TRBJ2-1; 12 nucleotides line up with TRBD1. CDR3 length equals 15 residues. V shed 6 bases and J 6 bases; nucleotides not matched to a gene: 6. Per germline, CDR1 SNHLY and CDR2 FYNNEI. CDR3 amino acids: CASSTTGQGANEQFF. CDR3 DNA sequence: TGTGCCAGCAGCACCACGGGACAGGGGGCCAATGAGCAGTTCTTC.

This clonotype was seen many times. The chain joins TRBV5-1 to TRBJ1-1, with TRBD1 matching over 7 bases. Germline CDR1 SGHRS, CDR2 YFSETQ. The CDR3 is 14 amino acids. The J segment lost 1 base and the V segment lost 1 base, leaving 1 base of the junction unmatched. The CDR3 spells CASSLRQGNTEAFF. CDR3 DNA sequence: TGCGCCAGCAGCTTGAGACAGGGGAACACTGAAGCTTTCTTT. The full variable domain, in which reference TRBV5-1 and TRBJ1-1 provide the parts outside the CDR3, is KAGVTQTPRYLIKTRGQQVTLSCSPISGHRSVSWYQQTPGQGLQFLFEYFSETQRNKGNFPGRFSGRQFSNSRSEMNVSTLELGDSALYLCASSLRQGNTEAFFGQGTRLTVV.

This clonotype was detected ten times or more. The chain carries TRBV19 and TRBJ1-1; maybe TRBD1 (6 bases). Trimming took off 6 bases at V and 3 bases at J, with 8 bases between the two ends. Per the germline V gene, CDR1 is LNHDA and CDR2 is SQIVND (reference sequence). The CDR3 runs to 12 residues. The CDR3 reads CASRGGYTEAFF. The CDR3 nucleotides are TGTGCCAGTAGAGGGGGTTACACTGAAGCTTTCTTT. The complete variable domain, with remaining parts taken from reference TRBV19 and TRBJ1-1, reads DGGITQSPKYLFRKEGQNVTLSCEQNLNHDAMYWYRQDPGQGLRLIYYSQIVNDFQKGDIAEGYSVSREKKESFPLTVTSAQKNPTAFYLCASRGGYTEAFFGQGTRLTVV.

This clonotype was counted many times. The rearrangement links TRBV28 to TRBJ2-5, with TRBD1 identical over 10 bases. The CDR3 loop spans 15 amino acids. The germline CDR1 and CDR2 sequences are MDHEN and SYDVKM. Germline trimming cut 5 bases from V and 2 bases from J; bases unmatched to any gene: 5. Written as DNA, the CDR3 is TGTGCCAGCAGTCCGGACAGGGGGAATCAAGAGACCCAGTACTTC. Amino acids: CASSPDRGNQETQYF. Together with reference TRBV28 and TRBJ2-5, the CDR3 gives the full variable domain: DVKVTQSSRYLVKRTGEKVFLECVQDMDHENMFWYRQDPGLGLRLIYFSYDVKMKEKGDIPEGYSVSREKKERFSLILESASTNQTSMYLCASSPDRGNQETQYFGPGTRLLVL.